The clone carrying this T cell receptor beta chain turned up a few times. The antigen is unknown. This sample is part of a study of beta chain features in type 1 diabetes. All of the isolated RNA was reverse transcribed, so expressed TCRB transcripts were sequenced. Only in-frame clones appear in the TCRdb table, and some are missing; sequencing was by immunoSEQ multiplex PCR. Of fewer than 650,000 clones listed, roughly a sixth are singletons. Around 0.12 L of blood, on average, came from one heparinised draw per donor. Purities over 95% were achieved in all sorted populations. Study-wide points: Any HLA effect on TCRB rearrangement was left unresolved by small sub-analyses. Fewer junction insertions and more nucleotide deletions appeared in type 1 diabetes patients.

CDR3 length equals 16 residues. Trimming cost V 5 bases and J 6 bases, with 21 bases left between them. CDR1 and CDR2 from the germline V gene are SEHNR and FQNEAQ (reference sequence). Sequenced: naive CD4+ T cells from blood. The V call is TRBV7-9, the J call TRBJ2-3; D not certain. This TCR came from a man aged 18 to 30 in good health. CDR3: CASSHTRSGPRDTQYF. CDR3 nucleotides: TGTGCCAGCAGCCATACACGGTCAGGACCCAGGGATACGCAGTATTTT.